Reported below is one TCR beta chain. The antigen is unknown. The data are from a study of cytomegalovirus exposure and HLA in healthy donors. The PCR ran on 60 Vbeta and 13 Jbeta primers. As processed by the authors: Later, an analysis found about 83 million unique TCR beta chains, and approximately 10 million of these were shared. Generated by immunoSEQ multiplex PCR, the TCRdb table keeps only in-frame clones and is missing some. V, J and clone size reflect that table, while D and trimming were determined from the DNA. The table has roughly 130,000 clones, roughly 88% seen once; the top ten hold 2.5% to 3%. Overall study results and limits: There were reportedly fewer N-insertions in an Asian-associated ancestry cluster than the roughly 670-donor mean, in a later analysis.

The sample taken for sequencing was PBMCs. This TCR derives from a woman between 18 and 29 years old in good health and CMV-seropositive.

DNA of the CDR3: TGTGCCAGCAGCACGGCGCGGGGGTCCTACAATGAGCAGTTCTTC. Residues: CASSTARGSYNEQFF. This chain uses TRBV7-9 with TRBJ2-1; 7 bases agree with TRBD2. CDR1 is SEHNR and CDR2 is FQNEAQ in the germline V gene (reference sequence). This CDR3 has 15 amino acids. The V segment lost 5 bases and the J segment 1 base; nucleotides outside the gene matches: 5.